This section outlines one TCR beta chain sequence together with its context. The antigen is not known. The V gene's germline CDR1 is SGHTA and CDR2 FQGNSA. The CDR3 covers 16 residues. V lost 5 bases to trimming and J lost 6 bases; unmatched junction nucleotides: 7. This entry is derived from a study of cytomegalovirus exposure and HLA in healthy donors. Study-wide findings and caveats: Some TCR beta chains (about 180 of them) were listed as cytomegalovirus-associated.

The repertoire was sequenced with immunoSEQ multiplex PCR; TCRdb's copy has only in-frame clones and lacks some. The sample has about 240,000 clones, approximately 87% seen once. Specimen: PBMCs. The sequence was collected from a man aged 18 to 30 in good health and CMV-seronegative. J is TRBJ2-2 and V is TRBV7-2; 12 nucleotides line up with TRBD2. The CDR3 sequence is CASSRGASGRAGELFF. CDR3 bases: TGTGCCAGCAGCCGGGGGGCTAGCGGGAGGGCCGGGGAGCTGTTTTTT.